This T cell receptor beta chain stems from a study of T cells in Graves' hyperthyroidism and ophthalmopathy. In its sample, this clonotype was seen a few times. Its antigen remains unknown. Researchers took RNA transcripts and amplified the TCR beta CDR3 regions from them. During a first-round RT-PCR of the TCR CDR3, the HTBI primer set was used. TCRdb reprocessed the multiplex PCR reads via MiXCR and lists one record per CDR3 protein. The sample contains 480,000 or so distinct CDR3 sequences, 40% to 50% of which appear only once. Study results and limitations: Ophthalmopathy cases were set apart from stable hyperthyroidism by a 13 V-J model. Blood samples included most of the expanded thyroid clonotypes exceeding 0.001.

With 10 bases removed from V and 6 bases from J, the gap between germline ends came to 21 bases. Germline-derived CDR1 and CDR2 are ENHRY and SYGVKD. This CDR3 is 14 amino acids long. The TCR comes from an adult woman with Graves' disease, either hyperthyroidism or ophthalmopathy (not recorded which). The chain combines TRBV10-3 with TRBJ1-1; perhaps TRBD1 as D (5 bases). Sample: peripheral blood or thyroid tissue (not recorded which). The CDR3 sequence: CATSRGASASEAFF. Written as DNA, the CDR3 is TGTGCCACCTCTCGAGGGGCGTCCGCGTCTGAAGCTTTCTTT.